One sample yielded the 13 T cell receptor beta chains listed below, sequenced in a study of identical twins listed by TCRdb under 2016. The method behind the library was 5' RACE. Sequencer: Illumina HiSeq 2000. TCRdb trimmed public reads at Q25 via fastp, called clones via MiXCR and kept in-frame beta chains. Entries that share a CDR3 protein sequence are merged under the most common genes and DNA. Across this sample there are approximately 410,000 distinct CDR3 sequences, with under 20% seen only once. Jointly, the top ten make up around 12% of the sample. Sequencing was done on a sample of naive T cells sorted from blood. Interpreted using the paper, the cell subset or site label stands for: cells isolated with a human naive T-cell isolation kit. Every receptor here comes from a man aged 50-60 years in good health.

The chain is built from TRBV5-1 and TRBJ2-7; the D is unclear. Germline V gene data show CDR1 as SGHRS and CDR2 as YFSETQ. The CDR3 has 13 amino acids. V was trimmed by 4 bases and J by 3 bases, leaving 11 bases between them. The CDR3 spells CASSAQSHYEQYF. CDR3 sequence (DNA): TGCGCCAGCAGCGCACAGAGTCACTACGAGCAGTACTTC.

This clonotype turned up a few times. This chain uses TRBV30 with TRBJ2-2; 14 bases fit TRBD2. Germline V gene lookup returns CDR1 GTSNPN and CDR2 SVGIG (reference sequence). J lost 3 bases, V lost 2 bases, and 8 bases had no gene match. This CDR3 spans 18 amino acids. CDR3 sequence reads: CAWSPTSGRAEDTGELFF. The CDR3 bases are TGTGCCTGGAGTCCGACTAGCGGGAGGGCCGAGGACACCGGGGAGCTGTTTTTT.

In this sample, this clonotype turned up a few times. The rearrangement uses TRBV4-3 and TRBJ2-1; TRBD2 matches 11 bases. Per germline, CDR1 LGHNA and CDR2 YSLEER. The CDR3 covers 16 residues. J gave up 5 bases and V 1 base, and 4 bases lay outside the gene matches. CDR3 residues: CASSQVRLAGNNEQFF. The CDR3 bases are TGCGCCAGCAGCCAAGTAAGACTAGCGGGAAACAATGAGCAGTTCTTC.

The CDR3: CASSVGGSPSTDTQYF. For the CDR3, the DNA is TGTGCCAGCAGCGTAGGGGGCAGTCCTAGCACAGATACGCAGTATTTT. The chain has TRBV12-3 or TRBV12-4 and TRBJ2-3; 7 bases fit TRBD1. The CDR3 runs 16 residues. With V trimmed by 6 bases and J by 0 bases, 9 bases remained unmatched.

The chain links TRBV28 to TRBJ2-3; tentatively, D is TRBD2 (5 bases). Trimming cost V 7 bases and J 2 bases, with 13 bases left between them. The CDR3 sequence is 14 residues long. Germline V gene sequence: CDR1 MDHEN, CDR2 SYDVKM. This CDR3 reads CASTRGKYTDTQYF. As DNA, the CDR3 is TGTGCCAGCACTAGAGGGAAGTACACAGATACGCAGTATTTT.

This clonotype was counted between two and nine times. The CDR3 nucleotides read TGCAGTGCTAGAATTAGCTCCGGGAGCCGAAATGAGCAGTTCTTC. The encoded protein is CSARISSGSRNEQFF. The chain is built from TRBV20-1 and TRBJ2-1; tentatively, D is TRBD2 (6 bases). This CDR3 has 15 residues. V was pared by 2 bases and J by 7 bases, with 18 bases between. Germline loops: CDR1 DFQATT, CDR2 SNEGSKA (reference sequence).

Note on this clonotype: Just one base apart from a much larger clone, this may be a read error. The chain recombines TRBV28 with TRBJ2-3, with D perhaps matching TRBD1 (6 bases). The CDR3 length is 14 residues. CDR1 is MDHEN, CDR2 SYDVKM, per germline. CDR3 nucleotides: TGTGCCAGCAGTGGCAGGGGCAGCACAAATACGCAGTATTTT. Amino acids: CASSGRGSTNTQYF. Drawing the rest from reference TRBV28 and TRBJ2-3, the complete variable domain is DVKVTQSSRYLVKRTGEKVFLECVQDMDHENMFWYRQDPGLGLRLIYFSYDVKMKEKGDIPEGYSVSREKKERFSLILESASTNQTSMYLCASSGRGSTNTQYFGPGTRLTVL.

The table lists this clonotype with a few counts. The rearrangement joins TRBV5-6 to TRBJ2-1, with TRBD2 matching over 11 bases. The CDR3 sequence is 16 residues long. Germline CDR1 and CDR2: SGHDT and YYEEEE. The V and J ends lost 4 bases and 2 bases, in that order; junction bases with no gene match: 5. The CDR3 here is CASSPGLAAPYNEQFF. The CDR3 DNA is TGTGCCAGCAGCCCGGGACTAGCGGCGCCCTACAATGAGCAGTTCTTC.

The gene calls are TRBV9 and TRBJ2-1; the match to TRBD2 covers 8 bases. The length of the CDR3 is 15 residues. Germline V gene lookup returns CDR1 SGDLS and CDR2 YYNGEE. After removal of 0 bases from V and 9 bases from J, the junction contained 8 bases not matched to a gene. The CDR3 nucleotides are TGTGCCAGCAGCGTAGCGGGAGGGCCCCCCATTGAGCAGTTCTTC. Translation: CASSVAGGPPIEQFF. Supplemented by reference TRBV9 and TRBJ2-1, the full variable domain reads DSGVTQTPKHLITATGQRVTLRCSPRSGDLSVYWYQQSLDQGLQFLIQYYNGEERAKGNILERFSAQQFPDLHSELNLSSLELGDSALYFCASSVAGGPPIEQFFGPGTRLTVL.

The sample holds many counts of this clonotype. This rearrangement joins TRBV10-3 to TRBJ2-7, with TRBD2 matching over 14 bases. The germline V gene has CDR1 ENHRY and CDR2 SYGVKD. CDR3 length: 18 residues. Germline trimming cut 3 bases from V and 0 bases from J; bases unmatched to any gene: 7. The CDR3 here is CAISDPGLAGASSYEQYF. DNA of the CDR3: TGTGCCATCAGTGACCCGGGACTAGCGGGGGCGAGCTCCTACGAGCAGTACTTC.

This clonotype was observed a few times. The CDR3 region is CASSATTGGHGQFF. The CDR3 coding sequence is TGTGCCAGCAGTGCAACGACAGGCGGACACGGGCAGTTCTTC. The chain joins TRBV27 to TRBJ2-1; D possibly corresponds to TRBD1 (6 bases). Germline CDR1 and CDR2: MNHEY and SMNVEV (reference sequence). V lost 5 bases, J lost 12 bases, and 20 bases lay in between. The CDR3 has 14 amino acids.

The rearrangement links TRBV20-1 to TRBJ2-7; no reliable D call. The CDR3 has 13 amino acids. The germline gives CDR1 DFQATT, CDR2 SNEGSKA (reference sequence). V was clipped by 2 bases and J by 0 bases, with 8 bases between them. This CDR3 is CSARRTPSYEQYF. In nucleotides, the CDR3 is TGCAGTGCTAGACGGACCCCCTCCTACGAGCAGTACTTC.

The V and J genes are TRBV6-2 or TRBV6-3 and TRBJ1-5; TRBD1 aligns across 7 bases. J was trimmed by 5 bases and V by 7 bases; bases with no gene match: 5. The CDR3 length is 13 residues. Germline CDR1 and CDR2: MNHEY and SVGEGT. CDR3 DNA sequence: TGTGCCAGCAACGACAGGGTGGATCAGCCCCAGCATTTT. Its translation is CASNDRVDQPQHF.